This TCR beta chain comes out of a study of blood T cell repertoires in COVID-19. Overall study context: The samples span acute and convalescent COVID-19 from the United States, Italy and Spain. T cells, B-cell-depleted T cells, or PBMCs provided the cDNA or gDNA that served as material.

Looked up from germline, CDR1 is SEHNR and CDR2 is FQNEAQ (reference sequence). V gave up 5 bases and J gave up 9 bases, with 17 bases separating them. There are 13 residues in the CDR3. Seattle enrolled patients during active infection and tracked them longitudinally. As originally analysed: Amplification with reference gene primers provided the estimates of nucleated cell counts. The repertoire was sequenced with immunoSEQ multiplex PCR; TCRdb's copy has only in-frame clones and lacks some. V and J calls and clone size follow that table, whereas D and trimming were derived from the DNA. This sample has some 400,000 clones, with more than 70% found just once.

Sequenced sample: peripheral blood. This chain connects TRBV7-9 to TRBJ2-7; TRBD1 is a possible D gene (6 bases). The clonotype was recovered from a woman aged 55-70 years with COVID-19, enrolled during active disease. DNA for the CDR3: TGTGCCAGCAGCAAACCTTCAGGGGTTTCGCAGTACTTC. It translates to CASSKPSGVSQYF.